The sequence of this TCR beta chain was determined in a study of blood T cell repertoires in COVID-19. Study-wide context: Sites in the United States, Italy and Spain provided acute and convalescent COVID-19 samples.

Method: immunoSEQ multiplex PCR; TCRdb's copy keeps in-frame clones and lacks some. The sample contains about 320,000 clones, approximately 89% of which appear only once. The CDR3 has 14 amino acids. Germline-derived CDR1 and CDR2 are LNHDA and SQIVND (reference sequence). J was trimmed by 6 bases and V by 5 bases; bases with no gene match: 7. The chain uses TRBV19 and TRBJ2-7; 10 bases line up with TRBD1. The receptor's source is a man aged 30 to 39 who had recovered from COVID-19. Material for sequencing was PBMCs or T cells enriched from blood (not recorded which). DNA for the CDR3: TGTGCCAGTAGTCTACCGACAGGGGGCGGCGAGCAGTACTTC. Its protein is CASSLPTGGGEQYF.